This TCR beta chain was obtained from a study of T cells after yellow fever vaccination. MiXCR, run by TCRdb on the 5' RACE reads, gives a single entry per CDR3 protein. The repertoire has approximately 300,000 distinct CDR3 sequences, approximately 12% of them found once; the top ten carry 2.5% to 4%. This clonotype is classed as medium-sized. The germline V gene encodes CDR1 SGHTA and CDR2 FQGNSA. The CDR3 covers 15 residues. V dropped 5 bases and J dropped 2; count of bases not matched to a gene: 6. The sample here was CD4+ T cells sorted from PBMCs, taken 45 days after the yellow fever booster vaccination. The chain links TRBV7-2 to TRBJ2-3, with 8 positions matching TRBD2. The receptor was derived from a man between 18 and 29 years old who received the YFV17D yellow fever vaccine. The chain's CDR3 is CASSPGGPLTDTQYF. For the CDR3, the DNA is TGTGCCAGCAGCCCGGGGGGGCCCCTCACAGATACGCAGTATTTT.